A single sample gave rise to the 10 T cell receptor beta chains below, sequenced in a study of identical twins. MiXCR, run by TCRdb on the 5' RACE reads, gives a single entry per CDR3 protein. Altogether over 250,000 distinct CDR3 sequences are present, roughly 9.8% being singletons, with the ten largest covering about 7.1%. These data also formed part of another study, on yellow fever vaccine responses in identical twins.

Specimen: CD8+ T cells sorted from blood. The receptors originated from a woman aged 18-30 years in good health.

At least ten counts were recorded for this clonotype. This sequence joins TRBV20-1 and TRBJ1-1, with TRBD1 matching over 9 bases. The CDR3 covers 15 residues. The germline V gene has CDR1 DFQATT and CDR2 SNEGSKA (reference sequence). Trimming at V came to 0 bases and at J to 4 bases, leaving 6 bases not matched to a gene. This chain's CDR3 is CSARDPDRGVTEAFF. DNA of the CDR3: TGCAGTGCTAGAGATCCGGACAGGGGAGTCACTGAAGCTTTCTTT.

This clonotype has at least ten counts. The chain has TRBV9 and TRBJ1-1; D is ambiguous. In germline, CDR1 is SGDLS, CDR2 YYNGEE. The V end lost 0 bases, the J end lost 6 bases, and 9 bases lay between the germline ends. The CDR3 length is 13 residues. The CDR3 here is CASSVVRVAEAFF. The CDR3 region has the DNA TGTGCCAGCAGCGTAGTCCGGGTGGCTGAAGCTTTCTTT. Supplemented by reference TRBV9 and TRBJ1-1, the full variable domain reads DSGVTQTPKHLITATGQRVTLRCSPRSGDLSVYWYQQSLDQGLQFLIQYYNGEERAKGNILERFSAQQFPDLHSELNLSSLELGDSALYFCASSVVRVAEAFFGQGTRLTVV.

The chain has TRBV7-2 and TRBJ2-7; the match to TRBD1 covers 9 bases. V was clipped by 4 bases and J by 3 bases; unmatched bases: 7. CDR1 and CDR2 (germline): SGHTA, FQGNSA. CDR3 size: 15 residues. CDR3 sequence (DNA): TGTGCCAGCAGCTACTATTGGGGACAGGGCTACGAGCAGTACTTC. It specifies CASSYYWGQGYEQYF.

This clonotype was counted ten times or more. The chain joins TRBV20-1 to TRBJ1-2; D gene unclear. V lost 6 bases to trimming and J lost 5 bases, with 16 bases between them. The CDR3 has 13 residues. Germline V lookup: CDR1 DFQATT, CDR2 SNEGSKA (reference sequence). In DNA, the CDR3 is TGCAGTGCCACTCATTCGGGAAATTATGGCTACACCTTC. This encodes CSATHSGNYGYTF.

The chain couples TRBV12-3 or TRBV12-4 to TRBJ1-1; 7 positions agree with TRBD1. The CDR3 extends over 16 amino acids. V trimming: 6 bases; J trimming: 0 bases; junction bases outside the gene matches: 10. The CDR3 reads CASRHPSTGLNTEAFF. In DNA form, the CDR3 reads TGTGCCAGCAGGCATCCTTCGACAGGGCTGAACACTGAAGCTTTCTTT.

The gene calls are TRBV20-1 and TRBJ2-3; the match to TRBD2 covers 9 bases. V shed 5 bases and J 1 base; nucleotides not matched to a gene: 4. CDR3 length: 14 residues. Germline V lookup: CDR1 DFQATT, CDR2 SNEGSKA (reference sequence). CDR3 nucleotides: TGCAGTGCTCCGCGGGAGGGGGGCACAGATACGCAGTATTTT. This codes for CSAPREGGTDTQYF.

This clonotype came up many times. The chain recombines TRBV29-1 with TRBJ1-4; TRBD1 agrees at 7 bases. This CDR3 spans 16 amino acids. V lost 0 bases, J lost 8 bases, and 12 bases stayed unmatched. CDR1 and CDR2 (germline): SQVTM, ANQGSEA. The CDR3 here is CSVEDSDRQGVEKLFF. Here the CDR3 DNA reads TGCAGCGTTGAAGATTCGGACCGGCAGGGGGTAGAAAAACTGTTTTTT.

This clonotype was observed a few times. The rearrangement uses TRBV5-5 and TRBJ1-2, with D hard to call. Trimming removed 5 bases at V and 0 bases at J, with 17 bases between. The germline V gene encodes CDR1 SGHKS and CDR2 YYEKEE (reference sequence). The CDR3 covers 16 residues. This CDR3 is CASSQFRAPPNYGYTF. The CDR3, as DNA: TGTGCCAGCAGTCAATTTCGGGCGCCCCCTAACTATGGCTACACCTTC.

The CDR3 loop is CASSSGQGGATYEKLFF. The CDR3 DNA reads TGCGCCAGCAGCTCCGGACAGGGAGGTGCGACATATGAAAAACTGTTTTTT. The genes are TRBV5-1 and TRBJ1-4; 8 positions match TRBD1. V dropped 3 bases and J dropped 6; count of bases not matched to a gene: 13. The germline V gene has CDR1 SGHRS and CDR2 YFSETQ. There are 17 residues in the CDR3.

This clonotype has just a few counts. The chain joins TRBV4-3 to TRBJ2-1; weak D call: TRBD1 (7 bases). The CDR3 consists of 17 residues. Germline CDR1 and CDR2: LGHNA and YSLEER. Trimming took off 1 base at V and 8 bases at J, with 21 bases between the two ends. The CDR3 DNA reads TGCGCCAGCAGCCAAGGAATCGCGGGACAGATGTCATATGAGCAGTTCTTC. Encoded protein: CASSQGIAGQMSYEQFF.